This is a list of T cell receptor beta chains from one sample in a study of blood T cell repertoires in COVID-19. Sequencing was performed with immunoSEQ multiplex PCR; in TCRdb, only in-frame clones are kept and a portion is missing. The repertoire has under 200,000 clones, 70% to 90% of them found once; the top ten carry 0.58%. Sample: peripheral blood. The receptor source for this set is a man aged 60-69 years with COVID-19, enrolled during active disease. Each CDR3 is given with its conserved first and last residue. Each record gives: J gene, D gene, V gene, clone size, CDR3 DNA, CDR3 protein. A D gene is named only where the DNA matches it firmly. Clone size appears in some rows only: once, few, many, or a class for an expanded clone.

J gene: TRBJ2-4
D gene: .
V gene: TRBV19
clone size: .
CDR3 DNA: TGTGCCAGTAGGCGGCCGGGGGATGAAAACATTCAGTACTTC
CDR3 protein: CASRRPGDENIQYF

J gene: TRBJ2-1
D gene: .
V gene: TRBV7-6
clone size: .
CDR3 DNA: TGTGCCAGCTCCCTGATGGGCGAGCAGTTCTTC
CDR3 protein: CASSLMGEQFF

J gene: TRBJ1-1
D gene: .
V gene: TRBV5-8
clone size: .
CDR3 DNA: TGTGCCAGCAGCTTGGGGCTGAACACTGAAGCTTTCTTT
CDR3 protein: CASSLGLNTEAFF

J gene: TRBJ1-2
D gene: .
V gene: TRBV7-2
clone size: .
CDR3 DNA: TGTGCCAGCAGCCGGCTTCTTGGAGGGATAGATGGCTACACCTTC
CDR3 protein: CASSRLLGGIDGYTF

J gene: TRBJ1-5
D gene: .
V gene: TRBV2
clone size: .
CDR3 DNA: TGTGCCAGCAGTGCACAGAGCACCCTTAGCAATCAGCCCCAGCATTTT
CDR3 protein: CASSAQSTLSNQPQHF

J gene: TRBJ1-1
D gene: TRBD1
V gene: TRBV6-1
clone size: .
CDR3 DNA: TGTGCCAGCAGTGGTCCCGGGACAGTTATGAACACTGAAGCTTTCTTT
CDR3 protein: CASSGPGTVMNTEAFF

J gene: TRBJ1-6
D gene: TRBD1
V gene: TRBV19
clone size: .
CDR3 DNA: TGTGCCAGTAGTATCGGCAGGGGGGCGACCCCCCTCCACTTT
CDR3 protein: CASSIGRGATPLHF

J gene: TRBJ1-4
D gene: TRBD1
V gene: TRBV3-1/TRBV3-2
clone size: .
CDR3 DNA: TGTGCCAGCAGCCCCTCCCCTTTACGACAGGGATTTCGAGAAAAACTGTTTTTT
CDR3 protein: CASSPSPLRQGFREKLFF

J gene: TRBJ2-7
D gene: TRBD1
V gene: TRBV6-5
clone size: .
CDR3 DNA: TGTGCCAGCAGTTTGACCGGGACAGGGGGCCCCTACGAGCAGTACTTC
CDR3 protein: CASSLTGTGGPYEQYF

J gene: TRBJ2-2
D gene: .
V gene: TRBV19
clone size: .
CDR3 DNA: TGTGCCAGTAGTATGGGGAGGGGGGTCACCGGGGAGCTGTTTTTT
CDR3 protein: CASSMGRGVTGELFF

J gene: TRBJ1-2
D gene: .
V gene: TRBV9
clone size: .
CDR3 DNA: TGTGCCAGCAGCGTAGGGGGACAAATTTACACCTTC
CDR3 protein: CASSVGGQIYTF

J gene: TRBJ2-7
D gene: .
V gene: TRBV5-1
clone size: .
CDR3 DNA: TGCGCCAGCAGCACCTCCTCGACAGGCTCCTACGAGCAGTACTTC
CDR3 protein: CASSTSSTGSYEQYF

J gene: TRBJ1-1
D gene: TRBD1
V gene: TRBV28
clone size: .
CDR3 DNA: TGTGCCAGCAGAGGACAGGGGGCGCTTCATCAAGCTTTCTTT
CDR3 protein: CASRGQGALHQAFF

J gene: TRBJ2-3
D gene: TRBD2
V gene: TRBV6-2/TRBV6-3
clone size: .
CDR3 DNA: TGTGCCAGCAGTTACCCCACAGGAGCCCAGCGGGAGAGCACAGATACGCAGTATTTT
CDR3 protein: CASSYPTGAQRESTDTQYF

J gene: TRBJ1-3
D gene: .
V gene: TRBV4-3
clone size: .
CDR3 DNA: TGCGCCAGCAGCCAACAGTTAGGAAACACCATATATTTT
CDR3 protein: CASSQQLGNTIYF

J gene: TRBJ2-2
D gene: .
V gene: TRBV7-2
clone size: .
CDR3 DNA: TGTGCCAGCAGCTTCCTGCCATCCGGCACCGGGGAGCTGTTTTTT
CDR3 protein: CASSFLPSGTGELFF

J gene: TRBJ1-1
D gene: TRBD1
V gene: TRBV11-2
clone size: many
CDR3 DNA: TGTGCCAGCAACGGACAGGGGGCATCTGACACTGAAGCTTTCTTT
CDR3 protein: CASNGQGASDTEAFF

J gene: TRBJ2-3
D gene: .
V gene: TRBV4-2
clone size: .
CDR3 DNA: TGTGCCAGCAGCCAAGAGGGAGTCAGTCACACAGATACGCAGTATTTT
CDR3 protein: CASSQEGVSHTDTQYF

J gene: TRBJ2-5
D gene: TRBD1
V gene: TRBV28
clone size: .
CDR3 DNA: TGTGCCAGCAGTCACCGGGACAGTAGAAAAGAGACCCAGTACTTC
CDR3 protein: CASSHRDSRKETQYF

J gene: TRBJ2-2
D gene: .
V gene: TRBV5-1
clone size: .
CDR3 DNA: TGCGCCAGCAGCTTGGGACAGCACACCGGGGAGCTGTTTTTT
CDR3 protein: CASSLGQHTGELFF

J gene: TRBJ1-1
D gene: TRBD1
V gene: TRBV19
clone size: .
CDR3 DNA: TGTGCCAGCTGGGACAGCCCAATGAACACTGAAGCTTTCTTT
CDR3 protein: CASWDSPMNTEAFF

J gene: TRBJ1-2
D gene: TRBD1
V gene: TRBV27
clone size: .
CDR3 DNA: TGTGCCAGCAGTTTAACCCTGCCTATTCCGGGACAGCTGATTCAAGGCTACACCTTC
CDR3 protein: CASSLTLPIPGQLIQGYTF

J gene: TRBJ1-5
D gene: TRBD1
V gene: TRBV28
clone size: .
CDR3 DNA: TGTGCCAGCAGACGAGGGGGCTCGGGCAATCAGCCCCAGCATTTT
CDR3 protein: CASRRGGSGNQPQHF

J gene: TRBJ1-6
D gene: TRBD1
V gene: TRBV19
clone size: .
CDR3 DNA: TGTGCCAGTCGACAGGGCCCTACAAATAATTCACCCCTCCACTTT
CDR3 protein: CASRQGPTNNSPLHF

J gene: TRBJ1-5
D gene: .
V gene: TRBV5-8
clone size: .
CDR3 DNA: TGTGCCAGCAGCCCCTACGTTGTTAGCAATCAGCCCCAGCATTTT
CDR3 protein: CASSPYVVSNQPQHF

J gene: TRBJ2-5
D gene: TRBD1
V gene: TRBV11-1
clone size: .
CDR3 DNA: TGTGCCAGCAGGTCAGGGACAGTCCAAGAGACCCAGTACTTC
CDR3 protein: CASRSGTVQETQYF

J gene: TRBJ1-5
D gene: TRBD1
V gene: TRBV28
clone size: .
CDR3 DNA: TGTGCCAGCAGGGGCGGAGGGACAGGTCAGCCCCAGCATTTT
CDR3 protein: CASRGGGTGQPQHF

J gene: TRBJ2-5
D gene: TRBD2
V gene: TRBV10-3
clone size: .
CDR3 DNA: TGTGCCATCAGCGACGATCCGGGACTAGCGGGGGGGAAGACCCAGTACTTC
CDR3 protein: CAISDDPGLAGGKTQYF

J gene: TRBJ1-3
D gene: TRBD1
V gene: TRBV27
clone size: .
CDR3 DNA: TGTGCCAGCAGTTCAAGTGGGACAGGGGGAAACACCATATATTTT
CDR3 protein: CASSSSGTGGNTIYF

J gene: TRBJ1-4
D gene: .
V gene: TRBV6-5
clone size: once
CDR3 DNA: TGTGCCAGCAGTACGCGGGGCGCGGAAAAACTGTTTTTT
CDR3 protein: CASSTRGAEKLFF

J gene: TRBJ1-3
D gene: TRBD1
V gene: TRBV6-5
clone size: .
CDR3 DNA: TGTGCCAGCAGTTACTCGAGACAGGGGACAGGAAACACCATATATTTT
CDR3 protein: CASSYSRQGTGNTIYF

J gene: TRBJ2-7
D gene: .
V gene: TRBV5-6
clone size: once
CDR3 DNA: TGTGCCAGCAGGGCCGGCCCACGGGGTCGCGAGCAGTACTTC
CDR3 protein: CASRAGPRGREQYF

J gene: TRBJ1-2
D gene: .
V gene: TRBV3-1/TRBV3-2
clone size: .
CDR3 DNA: TGTGCCAGCAGCCAAGACCAGGGACTCTATGGCTACACCTTC
CDR3 protein: CASSQDQGLYGYTF

J gene: TRBJ1-2
D gene: TRBD1
V gene: TRBV19
clone size: .
CDR3 DNA: TGTGCCAGCTCGCAACAGGGGGCTTGGGGCTACACCTTC
CDR3 protein: CASSQQGAWGYTF

J gene: TRBJ2-1
D gene: TRBD1
V gene: TRBV7-9
clone size: .
CDR3 DNA: TGTGCCAGCAGCACGGGACAGGGGTCGGAGAATGAGCAGTTCTTC
CDR3 protein: CASSTGQGSENEQFF

J gene: TRBJ1-2
D gene: .
V gene: TRBV19
clone size: .
CDR3 DNA: TGTGCCAGTAGCCAAACCCAGACTTCCAACTATGGCTACACCTTC
CDR3 protein: CASSQTQTSNYGYTF

J gene: TRBJ1-1
D gene: TRBD1
V gene: TRBV10-3
clone size: .
CDR3 DNA: TGTGCCATCGAAGACAGGGGCGTGAACACTGAAGCTTTCTTT
CDR3 protein: CAIEDRGVNTEAFF

J gene: TRBJ1-3
D gene: .
V gene: TRBV7-2
clone size: .
CDR3 DNA: TGTGCCAGCAGCTTAGACAGAAACACCATATATTTT
CDR3 protein: CASSLDRNTIYF

J gene: TRBJ2-3
D gene: .
V gene: TRBV19
clone size: .
CDR3 DNA: TGTGCCAGTAGTTGGAGTCATAAAGTTCAGGGACAAGATACGCAGTATTTT
CDR3 protein: CASSWSHKVQGQDTQYF

J gene: TRBJ1-5
D gene: .
V gene: TRBV6-2/TRBV6-3
clone size: .
CDR3 DNA: TGTGCCAGCAGTTCGGACAATCAGGGCCCCCCCAATTGGCCCCAGCATTTT
CDR3 protein: CASSSDNQGPPNWPQHF

J gene: TRBJ1-1
D gene: .
V gene: TRBV7-5
clone size: .
CDR3 DNA: TGTGCCAGAAGCTTAGGGGAGGTTCTTAGGGCCACTGAAGCTTTCTTT
CDR3 protein: CARSLGEVLRATEAFF

J gene: TRBJ2-7
D gene: TRBD1
V gene: TRBV6-5
clone size: .
CDR3 DNA: TGTGCCAGCAGTTTGGACAGGACCTCCTACGAGCAGTACTTC
CDR3 protein: CASSLDRTSYEQYF

J gene: TRBJ1-6
D gene: .
V gene: TRBV13
clone size: .
CDR3 DNA: TGTGCCAGCAGCTCAGACAAGTATAATTCACCCCTCCACTTT
CDR3 protein: CASSSDKYNSPLHF

J gene: TRBJ1-2
D gene: .
V gene: TRBV7-2
clone size: .
CDR3 DNA: TGTGCCAGCAACCGACTAGATACAGCTTCCTATGGCTACACCTTC
CDR3 protein: CASNRLDTASYGYTF

J gene: TRBJ1-1
D gene: TRBD1
V gene: TRBV7-9
clone size: .
CDR3 DNA: TGTGCCAGCAGCTACGGGACAGGGGTTAACACTGAAGCTTTCTTT
CDR3 protein: CASSYGTGVNTEAFF

J gene: TRBJ1-5
D gene: TRBD1
V gene: TRBV29-1
clone size: .
CDR3 DNA: TGCAGCGTTGGACAGGGGGGGCAGCCCCAGCATTTT
CDR3 protein: CSVGQGGQPQHF

J gene: TRBJ1-4
D gene: TRBD1
V gene: TRBV7-9
clone size: .
CDR3 DNA: TGTGCCAGCAGCGGACAGGGAACTAATGAAAAACTGTTTTTT
CDR3 protein: CASSGQGTNEKLFF

J gene: TRBJ1-4
D gene: .
V gene: TRBV6-5
clone size: .
CDR3 DNA: TGTGCCAGCAGTAGACAGTCCGGTGTTGAAAAACTGTTTTTT
CDR3 protein: CASSRQSGVEKLFF

J gene: TRBJ2-5
D gene: .
V gene: TRBV7-2
clone size: once
CDR3 DNA: TGTGCCAGCAGCGCTTCAGGGTGGGGAGAGACCCAGTACTTC
CDR3 protein: CASSASGWGETQYF

J gene: TRBJ2-1
D gene: TRBD1
V gene: TRBV29-1
clone size: .
CDR3 DNA: TGCAGCGCCAGGACAGGCACCACCTACAATGAGCAGTTCTTC
CDR3 protein: CSARTGTTYNEQFF

J gene: TRBJ2-1
D gene: .
V gene: TRBV7-2
clone size: .
CDR3 DNA: TGTGCCAGCAGCTTATTACGCGGGGGCCAAGCTATTCCGTTCTTC
CDR3 protein: CASSLLRGGQAIPFF

J gene: TRBJ2-1
D gene: TRBD2
V gene: TRBV19
clone size: .
CDR3 DNA: TGTGCCACATATATGGGGGGGAGAGGGAGCTACAATGAGCAGTTCTTC
CDR3 protein: CATYMGGRGSYNEQFF

J gene: TRBJ1-2
D gene: .
V gene: TRBV6-5
clone size: once
CDR3 DNA: TGTGCCAGCAGTTACGGCAGGTCAGATCCTTATGGCTACACCTTC
CDR3 protein: CASSYGRSDPYGYTF

J gene: TRBJ2-7
D gene: .
V gene: TRBV19
clone size: .
CDR3 DNA: TGTGCCAGCAAGGATCCAGGGGCGACTGGCGAGCAGTACTTC
CDR3 protein: CASKDPGATGEQYF